The 16 T cell receptor beta chains below were found in one sample sequenced in a study of T cell responses to AZD1222 COVID-19 vaccine. This table comes from immunoSEQ multiplex PCR, and its TCRdb copy is limited to in-frame clones, with some not included. The data contain tens of thousands of clones, about 90% of them singletons. The sequenced sample was peripheral blood, obtained 28 days after the second AZD1222 dose. The receptors derive from an adult who received the AZD1222 COVID-19 vaccine.

The CDR3 region is CPPPKQTTGTLNTEAFF. The CDR3 nucleotides read TGTCCCCCCCCCAAACAAACGACCGGGACTCTGAACACTGAAGCTTTCTTT. The J gene is TRBJ1-1, the V gene TRBV14; D possibly corresponds to TRBD1 (5 bases). Germline V gene data show CDR1 as SGHDN and CDR2 as FVKESK. There are 17 residues in the CDR3.

The rearrangement uses TRBV7-6 and TRBJ1-1; a possible D gene is TRBD1 (6 bases). The CDR3 runs to 15 residues. The V gene's germline CDR1 is SGHVS and CDR2 FNYEAQ. Trimming shortened V by 0 bases and J by 0 bases, and 8 bases separated the two germline ends. This CDR3 reads CASSLAQGLNTEAFF. CDR3 nucleotides: TGTGCCAGCAGCTTAGCGCAGGGGCTGAACACTGAAGCTTTCTTT.

The CDR3 nucleotides read TGTGCCAGCAGCCAAGCCCTAGGGACAGGGGCTGGAAACACCATATATTTT. Its protein is CASSQALGTGAGNTIYF. The V call is TRBV3-1 (or the pseudogene TRBV3-2), the J call TRBJ1-3; 10 bases line up with TRBD1. The V segment lost 1 base and the J segment 2 bases; nucleotides outside the gene matches: 5. The CDR3 loop spans 17 amino acids. Germline CDR1 and CDR2: LGHDT and YNNKEL (reference sequence).

The rearrangement uses TRBV15 and TRBJ2-5; 7 positions agree with TRBD1. The CDR3 contains 14 residues. Germline CDR1 LNHNV, CDR2 YYDKDF (reference sequence). Trimming cost V 0 bases and J 5 bases; bases outside gene matches: 3. CDR3 coding DNA: TGTGCCACCAGCAGAGATAGGGGACAGGAGACCCAGTACTTC. This encodes CATSRDRGQETQYF.

The chain combines TRBV30 with TRBJ1-1; D possibly corresponds to TRBD1 (5 bases). CDR3 size: 14 residues. From germline, CDR1 is GTSNPN and CDR2 SVGIG (reference sequence). V was shortened by 8 bases and J by 3 bases, with 19 bases between the two germline ends. The CDR3 sequence: CAGTGGWRDTEAFF. The CDR3 coding sequence is TGTGCCGGAACCGGGGGATGGCGGGACACTGAAGCTTTCTTT. The variable domain in full, with the rest retrieved from reference TRBV30 and TRBJ1-1, is SQTIHQWPATLVQPVGSPLSLECTVEGTSNPNLYWYRQAAGRGLQLLFYSVGIGQISSEVPQNLSASRPQDRQFILSSKKLLLSDSGFYLCAGTGGWRDTEAFFGQGTRLTVV.

V and J are TRBV7-2 and TRBJ1-3; D unclear. The V end was cut by 0 bases, the J end by 4 bases, with 10 bases between. The CDR3 is 15 amino acids. Germline V gene data show CDR1 as SGHTA and CDR2 as FQGNSA. The CDR3 bases are TGTGCCAGCAGCTTAGCGCCTGGGGAAGGAAACACCATATATTTT. Translating it yields CASSLAPGEGNTIYF.

The chain links TRBV28 to TRBJ2-6, with D possibly matching TRBD1 (6 bases). V was shortened by 8 bases and J by 0 bases, with 17 bases between the two germline ends. CDR1 and CDR2 from the germline V gene are MDHEN and SYDVKM. This CDR3 region has 17 residues. The CDR3 DNA reads TGTGCCAGCGCCGAGGACAGTATTATCTCTGGGGCCAACGTCCTGACTTTC. Translation: CASAEDSIISGANVLTF.

The chain is built from TRBV5-5 and TRBJ2-5; no clear D gene. Per the germline V gene, CDR1 is SGHKS and CDR2 is YYEKEE (reference sequence). The CDR3 sequence is 11 residues long. V dropped 1 base and J dropped 4 bases, with 2 bases sitting between them. The CDR3 reads CASSLLETQYF. CDR3 nucleotide sequence: TGTGCCAGCAGCTTGCTAGAGACCCAGTACTTC.

The chain employs TRBV7-9 and TRBJ1-1; D is possibly TRBD1 (6 bases). The CDR3 sequence is 14 residues long. V lost 3 bases and J lost 3, with 11 bases in between. Germline lookup yields CDR1 SEHNR and CDR2 FQNEAQ (reference sequence). The CDR3 here is CASSFGGADTEAFF. In nucleotides, the CDR3 is TGTGCCAGCAGCTTCGGGGGGGCGGACACTGAAGCTTTCTTT. Complete variable domain (other parts from reference TRBV7-9 and TRBJ1-1): DTGVSQNPRHKITKRGQNVTFRCDPISEHNRLYWYRQTLGQGPEFLTYFQNEAQLEKSRLLSDRFSAERPKGSFSTLEIQRTEQGDSAMYLCASSFGGADTEAFFGQGTRLTVV.

V usage is TRBV15 and J usage is TRBJ2-7; 12 positions match TRBD1. Trimming removed 8 bases from V and 5 bases from J; junction bases left unmatched: 1. The length of the CDR3 is 12 residues. Germline lookup yields CDR1 LNHNV and CDR2 YYDKDF (reference sequence). The CDR3 loop reads CATGDRGHEQYF. The DNA for the CDR3 is TGTGCCACCGGGGACAGGGGGCACGAGCAGTACTTC.

This rearrangement joins TRBV9 to TRBJ1-2; D is uncertain. This CDR3 contains 14 residues. V lost 4 bases and J lost 3, with 13 bases in between. Germline CDR1 SGDLS, CDR2 YYNGEE. The CDR3 region has the DNA TGTGCCAGCAGCCCCCGGTATAGCGACTATGGCTACACCTTC. Translating it yields CASSPRYSDYGYTF.

The CDR3 spells CASSFGWTSGRKDTQYF. CDR3 bases: TGTGCCAGCAGCTTCGGGTGGACTAGCGGGAGGAAAGATACGCAGTATTTT. The rearrangement joins TRBV2 to TRBJ2-3; the match to TRBD2 covers 14 bases. Germline trimming cut 6 bases from V and 5 bases from J; bases unmatched to any gene: 10. Germline V gives CDR1 SNHLY, CDR2 FYNNEI. The CDR3 has 17 residues.

The V and J genes are TRBV19 and TRBJ1-6; D not certain. CDR1 is LNHDA and CDR2 is SQIVND in the germline V gene (reference sequence). Trimming shortened V by 5 bases and J by 7 bases, and 9 bases separated the two germline ends. The CDR3 is 13 residues long. CDR3 amino acids: CASSDRLNSPLHF. In DNA form, the CDR3 reads TGTGCCAGTAGTGACCGTCTCAATTCACCCCTCCACTTT.

This chain joins TRBV9 and TRBJ1-4; 7 nucleotides match TRBD1. The length of the CDR3 is 15 residues. Losses at the gene ends were 3 bases for V and 1 base for J; bases not matched to a gene: 3. Per germline, CDR1 SGDLS and CDR2 YYNGEE. In DNA form, the CDR3 reads TGTGCCAGCAGCGCTCGACAGGGAACTAATGAAAAACTGTTTTTT. Translated: CASSARQGTNEKLFF.

This clone was observed a handful of times. The chain is built from TRBV19 and TRBJ2-2; D unclear. With 4 bases removed from V and 4 bases from J, the gap between germline ends came to 7 bases. The CDR3 is 13 amino acids. The germline CDR1 and CDR2 sequences are LNHDA and SQIVND (reference sequence). Here the CDR3 DNA reads TGTGCCAGTAGTAAGTTGAGCACCGGGGAGCTGTTTTTT. Its translation is CASSKLSTGELFF. Supplemented by reference TRBV19 and TRBJ2-2, the full variable domain reads DGGITQSPKYLFRKEGQNVTLSCEQNLNHDAMYWYRQDPGQGLRLIYYSQIVNDFQKGDIAEGYSVSREKKESFPLTVTSAQKNPTAFYLCASSKLSTGELFFGEGSRLTVL.

The chain combines TRBV2 with TRBJ1-5; TRBD1 is a possible D gene (5 bases). The CDR3 covers 14 residues. Trimming left V 6 bases short and J 4 bases short, with 13 bases between. Germline V gives CDR1 SNHLY, CDR2 FYNNEI. This chain's CDR3 is CASRRLGVNQPQHF. DNA for the CDR3: TGTGCCAGCAGGAGGTTAGGGGTGAATCAGCCCCAGCATTTT.